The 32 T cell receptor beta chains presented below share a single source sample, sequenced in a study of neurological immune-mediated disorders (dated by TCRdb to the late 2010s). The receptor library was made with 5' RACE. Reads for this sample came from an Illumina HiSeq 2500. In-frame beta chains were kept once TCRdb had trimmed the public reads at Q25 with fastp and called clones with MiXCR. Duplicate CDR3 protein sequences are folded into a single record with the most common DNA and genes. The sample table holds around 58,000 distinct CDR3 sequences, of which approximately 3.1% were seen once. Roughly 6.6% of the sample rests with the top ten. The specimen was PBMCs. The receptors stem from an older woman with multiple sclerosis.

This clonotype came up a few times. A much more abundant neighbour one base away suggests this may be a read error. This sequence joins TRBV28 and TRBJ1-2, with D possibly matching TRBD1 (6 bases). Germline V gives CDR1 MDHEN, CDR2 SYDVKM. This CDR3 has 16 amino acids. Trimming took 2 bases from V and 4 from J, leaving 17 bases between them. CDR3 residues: CASSLDSNRETYGYTF. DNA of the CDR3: TGTGCCAGCAGTTTAGACTCGAACAGGGAAACCTATGGCTACACCTTC.

The CDR3 loop is CASSVADSGNTIYF. In DNA form, the CDR3 reads TGTGCCAGCAGCGTAGCTGATTCTGGAAACACCATATATTTT. The V and J genes are TRBV9 and TRBJ1-3; D unresolved. The CDR3 spans 14 residues. CDR1 is SGDLS and CDR2 is YYNGEE in the germline V gene. V was trimmed by 0 bases and J by 1 base, leaving 5 bases between them.

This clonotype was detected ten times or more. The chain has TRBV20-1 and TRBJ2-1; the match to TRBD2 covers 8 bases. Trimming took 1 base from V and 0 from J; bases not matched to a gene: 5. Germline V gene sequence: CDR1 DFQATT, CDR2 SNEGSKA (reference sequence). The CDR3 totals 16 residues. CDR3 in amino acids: CSARVSTSGSYNEQFF. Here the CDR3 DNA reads TGCAGTGCTAGAGTATCTACTAGCGGCTCCTACAATGAGCAGTTCTTC.

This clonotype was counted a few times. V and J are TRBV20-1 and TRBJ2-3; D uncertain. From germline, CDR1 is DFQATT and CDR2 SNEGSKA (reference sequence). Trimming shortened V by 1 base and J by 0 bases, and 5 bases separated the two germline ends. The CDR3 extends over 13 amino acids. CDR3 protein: CSARVPSTDTQYF. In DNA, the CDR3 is TGCAGTGCTAGAGTGCCAAGCACAGATACGCAGTATTTT.

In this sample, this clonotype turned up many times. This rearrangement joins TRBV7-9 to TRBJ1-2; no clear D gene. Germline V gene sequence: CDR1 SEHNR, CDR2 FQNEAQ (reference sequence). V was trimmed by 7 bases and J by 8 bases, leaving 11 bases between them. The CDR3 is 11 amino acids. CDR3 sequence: CASMASGGYTF. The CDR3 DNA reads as TGTGCCAGCATGGCCTCGGGAGGCTACACCTTC.

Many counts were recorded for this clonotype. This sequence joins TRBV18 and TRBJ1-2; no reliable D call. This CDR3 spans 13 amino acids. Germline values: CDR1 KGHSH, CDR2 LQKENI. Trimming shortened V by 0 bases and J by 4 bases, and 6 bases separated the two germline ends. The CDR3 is CASSPPSSYGYTF. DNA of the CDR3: TGTGCCAGCTCACCACCGAGTTCCTATGGCTACACCTTC.

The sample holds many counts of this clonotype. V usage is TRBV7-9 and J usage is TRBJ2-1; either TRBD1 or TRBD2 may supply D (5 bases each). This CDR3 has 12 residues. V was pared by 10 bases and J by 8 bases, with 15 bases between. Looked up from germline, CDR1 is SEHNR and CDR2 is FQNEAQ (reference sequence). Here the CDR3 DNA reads TGTGCCACTGGGACCGTTTGGTATGAGCAGTTCTTC. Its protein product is CATGTVWYEQFF.

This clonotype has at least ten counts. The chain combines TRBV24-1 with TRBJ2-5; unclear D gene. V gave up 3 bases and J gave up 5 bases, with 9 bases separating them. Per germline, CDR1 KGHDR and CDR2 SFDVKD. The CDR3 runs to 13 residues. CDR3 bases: TGTGCCACCAGTGATAGTGGTGGGGAGACCCAGTACTTC. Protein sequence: CATSDSGGETQYF.

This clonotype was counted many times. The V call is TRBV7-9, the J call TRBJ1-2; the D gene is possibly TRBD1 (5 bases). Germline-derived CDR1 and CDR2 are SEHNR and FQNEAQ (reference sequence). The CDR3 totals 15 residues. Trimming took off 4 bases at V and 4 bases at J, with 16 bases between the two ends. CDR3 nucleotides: TGTGCCAGCAGCTCCGCCGGGGGACGAGGCTATGGCTACACCTTC. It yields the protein CASSSAGGRGYGYTF.

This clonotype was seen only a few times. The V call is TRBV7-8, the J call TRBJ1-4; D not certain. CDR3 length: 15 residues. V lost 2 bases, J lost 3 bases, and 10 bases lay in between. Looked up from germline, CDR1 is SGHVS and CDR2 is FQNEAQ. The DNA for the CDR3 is TGTGCCAGCAGCTTATCCGGGATAGCTAATGAAAAACTGTTTTTT. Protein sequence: CASSLSGIANEKLFF.

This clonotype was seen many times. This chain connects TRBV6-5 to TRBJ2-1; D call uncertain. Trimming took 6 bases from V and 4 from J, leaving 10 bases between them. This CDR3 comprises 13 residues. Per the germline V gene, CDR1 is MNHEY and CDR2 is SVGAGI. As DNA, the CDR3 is TGTGCCAGCAGACCGGGCGCTTACAATGAGCAGTTCTTC. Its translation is CASRPGAYNEQFF.

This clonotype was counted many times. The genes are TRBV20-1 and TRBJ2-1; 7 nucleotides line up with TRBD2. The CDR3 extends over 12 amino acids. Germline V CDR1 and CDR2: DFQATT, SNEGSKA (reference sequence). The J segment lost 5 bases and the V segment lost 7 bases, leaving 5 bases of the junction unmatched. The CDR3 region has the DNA TGCAGTGTCCGGGGGGTCCACAATGAGCAGTTCTTC. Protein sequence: CSVRGVHNEQFF.

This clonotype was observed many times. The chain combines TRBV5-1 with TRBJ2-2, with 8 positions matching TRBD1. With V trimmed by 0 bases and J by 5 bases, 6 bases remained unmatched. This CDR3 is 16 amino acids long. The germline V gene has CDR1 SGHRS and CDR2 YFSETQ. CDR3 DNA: TGCGCCAGCAGCTTGGAAGACAGGGGAGTGACCGGGGAGCTGTTTTTT. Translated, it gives CASSLEDRGVTGELFF.

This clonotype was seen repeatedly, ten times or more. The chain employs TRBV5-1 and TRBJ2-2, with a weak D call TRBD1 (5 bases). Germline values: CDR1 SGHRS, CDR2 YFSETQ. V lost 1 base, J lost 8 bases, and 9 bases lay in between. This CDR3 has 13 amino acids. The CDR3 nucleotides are TGCGCCAGCAGCTTGATGGGGCAAGGGGAGCTGTTTTTT. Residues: CASSLMGQGELFF.

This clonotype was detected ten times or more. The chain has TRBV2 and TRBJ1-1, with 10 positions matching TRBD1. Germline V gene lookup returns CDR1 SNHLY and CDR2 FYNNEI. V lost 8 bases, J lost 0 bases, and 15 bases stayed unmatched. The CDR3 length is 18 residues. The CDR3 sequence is CASERDRGLFVVNTEAFF. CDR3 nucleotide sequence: TGTGCCAGCGAAAGGGACAGGGGTTTATTTGTAGTGAACACTGAAGCTTTCTTT. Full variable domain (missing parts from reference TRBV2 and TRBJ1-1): EPEVTQTPSHQVTQMGQEVILRCVPISNHLYFYWYRQILGQKVEFLVSFYNNEISEKSEIFDDQFSVERPDGSNFTLKIRSTKLEDSAMYFCASERDRGLFVVNTEAFFGQGTRLTVV.

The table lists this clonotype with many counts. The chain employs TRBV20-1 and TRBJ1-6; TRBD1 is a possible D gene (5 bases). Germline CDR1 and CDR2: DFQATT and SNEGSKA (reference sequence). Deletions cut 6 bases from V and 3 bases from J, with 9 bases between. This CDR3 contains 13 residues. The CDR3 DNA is TGCAGTGCCAGCGGGGGCTATAATTCACCCCTCCACTTT. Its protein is CSASGGYNSPLHF.

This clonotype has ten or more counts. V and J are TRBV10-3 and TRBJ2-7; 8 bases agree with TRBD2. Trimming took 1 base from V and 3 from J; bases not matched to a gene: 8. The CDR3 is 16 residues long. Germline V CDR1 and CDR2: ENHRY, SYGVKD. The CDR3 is CAISEYGASGYYEQYF. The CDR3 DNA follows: TGTGCCATCAGTGAGTACGGCGCTAGCGGGTACTACGAGCAGTACTTC.

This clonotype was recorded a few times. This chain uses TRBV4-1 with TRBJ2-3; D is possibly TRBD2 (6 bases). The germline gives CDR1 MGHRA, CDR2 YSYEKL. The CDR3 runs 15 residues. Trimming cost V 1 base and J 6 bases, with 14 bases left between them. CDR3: CASSQGAAGYDTQYF. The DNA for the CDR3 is TGCGCCAGCAGCCAAGGGGCGGCGGGGTACGATACGCAGTATTTT.

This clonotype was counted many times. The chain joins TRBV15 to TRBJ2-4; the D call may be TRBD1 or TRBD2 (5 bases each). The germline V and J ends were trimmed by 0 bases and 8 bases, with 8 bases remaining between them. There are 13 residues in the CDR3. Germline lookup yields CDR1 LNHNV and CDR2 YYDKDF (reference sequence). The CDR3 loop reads CATSRDRGDIQYF. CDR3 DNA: TGTGCCACCAGCAGAGATAGGGGAGACATTCAGTACTTC.

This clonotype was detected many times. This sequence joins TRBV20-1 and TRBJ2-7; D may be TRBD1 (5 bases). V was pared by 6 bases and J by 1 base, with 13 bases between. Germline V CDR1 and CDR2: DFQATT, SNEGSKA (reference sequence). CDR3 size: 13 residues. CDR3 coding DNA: TGCAGTGCCGCAAGGGGCAGGTCCTACGAGCAGTACTTC. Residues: CSAARGRSYEQYF.

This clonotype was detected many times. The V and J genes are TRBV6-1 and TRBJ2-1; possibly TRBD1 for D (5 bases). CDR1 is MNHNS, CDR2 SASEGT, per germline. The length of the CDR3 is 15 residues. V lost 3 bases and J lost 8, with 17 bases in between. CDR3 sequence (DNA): TGTGCCAGCAGTGAGTGGGGCTCAACCAGGGATGAGCAGTTCTTC. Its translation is CASSEWGSTRDEQFF.

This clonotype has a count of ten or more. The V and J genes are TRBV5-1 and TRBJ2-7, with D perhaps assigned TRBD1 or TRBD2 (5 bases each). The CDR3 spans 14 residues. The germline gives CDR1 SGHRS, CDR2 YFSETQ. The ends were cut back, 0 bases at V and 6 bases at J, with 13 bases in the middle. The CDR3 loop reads CASSLEGSLSEQYF. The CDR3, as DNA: TGCGCCAGCAGCTTGGAGGGGAGTCTGAGCGAGCAGTACTTC.

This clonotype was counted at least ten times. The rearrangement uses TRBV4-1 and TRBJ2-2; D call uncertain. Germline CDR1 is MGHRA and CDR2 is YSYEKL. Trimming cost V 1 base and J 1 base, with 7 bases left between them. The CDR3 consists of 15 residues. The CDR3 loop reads CASSQVGRNTGELFF. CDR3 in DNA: TGCGCCAGCAGCCAAGTTGGTAGGAACACCGGGGAGCTGTTTTTT.

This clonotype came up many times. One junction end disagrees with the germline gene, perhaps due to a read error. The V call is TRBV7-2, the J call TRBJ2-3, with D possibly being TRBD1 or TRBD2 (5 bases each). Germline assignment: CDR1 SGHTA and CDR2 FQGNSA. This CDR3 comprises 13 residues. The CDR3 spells CASILRGSSTQYF. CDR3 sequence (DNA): TGTGCCAGCATCTTACGGGGCAGTTCGACGCAGTATTTT.

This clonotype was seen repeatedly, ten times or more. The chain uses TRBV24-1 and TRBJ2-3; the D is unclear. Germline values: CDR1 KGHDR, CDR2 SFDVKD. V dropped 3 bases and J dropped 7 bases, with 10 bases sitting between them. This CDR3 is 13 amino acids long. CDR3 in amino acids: CATSDRRSNTQYF. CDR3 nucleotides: TGTGCCACCAGTGATCGTAGATCAAATACGCAGTATTTT.

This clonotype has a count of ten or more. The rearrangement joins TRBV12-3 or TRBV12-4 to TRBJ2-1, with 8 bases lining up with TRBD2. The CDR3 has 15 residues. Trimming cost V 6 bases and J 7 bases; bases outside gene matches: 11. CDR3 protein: CASSAGTRASNEQFF. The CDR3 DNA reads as TGTGCCAGCAGCGCCGGGACTAGGGCCTCTAATGAGCAGTTCTTC.

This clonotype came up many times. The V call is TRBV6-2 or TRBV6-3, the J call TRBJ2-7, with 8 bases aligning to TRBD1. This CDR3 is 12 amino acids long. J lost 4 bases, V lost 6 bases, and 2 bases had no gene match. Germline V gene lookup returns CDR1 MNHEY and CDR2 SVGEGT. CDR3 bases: TGTGCCAGCAGCTGGACAGGGTACGAGCAGTACTTC. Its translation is CASSWTGYEQYF.

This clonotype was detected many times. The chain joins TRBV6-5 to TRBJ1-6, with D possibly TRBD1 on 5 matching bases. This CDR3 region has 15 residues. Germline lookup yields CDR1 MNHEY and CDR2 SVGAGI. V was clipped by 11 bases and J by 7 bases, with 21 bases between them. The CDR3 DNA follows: TGTGCCGTCGGGCCGACAGAAGTAACGAATTCACCCCTCCACTTT. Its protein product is CAVGPTEVTNSPLHF.

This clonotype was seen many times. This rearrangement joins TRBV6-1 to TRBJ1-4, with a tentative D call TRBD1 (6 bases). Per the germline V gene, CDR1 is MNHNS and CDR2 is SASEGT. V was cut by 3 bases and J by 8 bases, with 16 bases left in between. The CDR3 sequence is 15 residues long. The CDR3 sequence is CASSDPQGFREKLFF. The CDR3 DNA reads TGTGCCAGCAGTGACCCACAGGGTTTTCGGGAAAAACTGTTTTTT.

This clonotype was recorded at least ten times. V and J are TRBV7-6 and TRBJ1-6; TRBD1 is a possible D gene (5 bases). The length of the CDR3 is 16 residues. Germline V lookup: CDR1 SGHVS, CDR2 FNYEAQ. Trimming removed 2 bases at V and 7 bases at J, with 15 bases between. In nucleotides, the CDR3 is TGTGCCAGCAGCTTAATCGGGACTCCGGAAAATTCACCCCTCCACTTT. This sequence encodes CASSLIGTPENSPLHF. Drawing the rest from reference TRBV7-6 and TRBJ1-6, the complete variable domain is GAGVSQSPRYKVTKRGQDVALRCDPISGHVSLYWYRQALGQGPEFLTYFNYEAQQDKSGLPNDRFSAERPEGSISTLTIQRTEQRDSAMYRCASSLIGTPENSPLHFGNGTRLTVT.

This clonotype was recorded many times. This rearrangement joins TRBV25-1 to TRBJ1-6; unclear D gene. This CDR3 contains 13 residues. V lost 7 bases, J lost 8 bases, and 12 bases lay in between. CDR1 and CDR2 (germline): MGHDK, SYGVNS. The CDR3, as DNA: TGTGCCAGCAAATTGTTTGTGGATTCACCCCTCCACTTT. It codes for CASKLFVDSPLHF.

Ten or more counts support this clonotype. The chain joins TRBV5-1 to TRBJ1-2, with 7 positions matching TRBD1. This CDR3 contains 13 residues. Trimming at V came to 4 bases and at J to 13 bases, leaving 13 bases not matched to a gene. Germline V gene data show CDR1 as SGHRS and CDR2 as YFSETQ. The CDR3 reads CASSPGDRGDRTF. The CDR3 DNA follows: TGCGCCAGCAGCCCAGGGGACAGAGGGGATCGCACCTTC.